This TCR beta chain was identified during a study of molecular identifiers for immune sequencing clone quantification. Study outcomes and limitations: Beyond 20 RNA copies, clones held over 98% of effector molecules, compared with under 1% in naive cells. Highly expanded clone sizes could be underestimated by identical TCR molecules that share a barcode.

TCRdb processed the PCR reads anew with MiXCR; each CDR3 protein has one entry. The sample includes under 650,000 distinct CDR3 sequences, about 20% of them seen just once. Germline loops: CDR1 SNHLY, CDR2 FYNNEI. This CDR3 is 15 amino acids long. The V gene lost 7 bases and the J gene lost 0 bases, with 15 bases spanning the gap. As regards this clonotype: Its antigen remains unknown.

The J gene is TRBJ1-1, the V gene TRBV2, with a tentative D call TRBD1 (6 bases). Sequences were obtained from naive CD8+ T cells from blood, with Jurkat cell RNA spiked in. Subset of the sample: FACS-sorted CD8+CD4-CCR7+CD45RA+ naive T cells. This clonotype was obtained from a human donor in good health. Some libraries in this study had Jurkat cell RNA spiked in. In nucleotides, the CDR3 is TGTGCCAGCACTGATCAGCGGGACATGAACACTGAAGCTTTCTTT. This sequence encodes CASTDQRDMNTEAFF.